One and the same sample provided the 5 T cell receptor beta chains below, sequenced in a study of T-cell memory formation after mild COVID-19. TCRdb processed the 5' RACE reads anew with MiXCR; each CDR3 protein has one entry. The table includes fewer than 200,000 distinct CDR3 sequences, around a fifth detected once. The sequencing sample was made of PBMCs or a T cell subset sorted from them (not recorded which). These TCRs come from an adult woman who had mild COVID-19 (a few samples of this study predate the infection). Cell type and time point are not known.

This clonotype was picked up a small number of times. The V call is TRBV20-1, the J call TRBJ2-5; 9 bases align to TRBD2. The CDR3 spans 15 residues. Germline assignment: CDR1 DFQATT and CDR2 SNEGSKA (reference sequence). The CDR3 bases are TGCAGCCCGTGGGAGGGGACTAGCTTAAAAGAGACCCAGTACTTC. This gives the protein CSPWEGTSLKETQYF.

This chain's CDR3 is CASSAVDGTYEQYF. CDR3 nucleotide sequence: TGTGCCAGCAGCGCCGTGGACGGAACCTACGAGCAGTACTTC. This chain connects TRBV2 to TRBJ2-7; no clear D. The CDR3 length is 14 residues. Germline CDR1 SNHLY, CDR2 FYNNEI. The V end lost 6 bases, the J end lost 2 bases, and 14 bases lay between the germline ends.

This clonotype was counted between two and nine times. This chain joins TRBV7-9 and TRBJ2-1, with 14 bases identical to TRBD2. Germline V gene lookup returns CDR1 SEHNR and CDR2 FQNEAQ (reference sequence). J was trimmed by 7 bases and V by 11 bases; bases with no gene match: 13. The CDR3 sequence is 16 residues long. The CDR3: CACPGTSGGSGNEQFF. The CDR3 DNA reads TGTGCCTGCCCAGGGACTAGCGGGGGCTCGGGGAATGAGCAGTTCTTC.

The chain has TRBV4-1 and TRBJ2-3; 10 bases align to TRBD2. Per the germline V gene, CDR1 is MGHRA and CDR2 is YSYEKL. J was trimmed by 6 bases and V by 1 base; bases with no gene match: 13. The CDR3 totals 18 residues. CDR3: CASSQGVLAGDVEDTQYF. The DNA for the CDR3 is TGCGCCAGCAGCCAAGGGGTTCTAGCGGGAGACGTGGAGGATACGCAGTATTTT.

This clonotype turned up a few times. The J gene is TRBJ1-5, the V gene TRBV11-2; weak D call: TRBD1 (6 bases). Germline V gives CDR1 SGHAT, CDR2 FQNNGV. The V end was cut by 5 bases, the J end by 4 bases, with 15 bases between. The CDR3 totals 15 residues. The CDR3 loop is CASSPSTGANQPQHF. The CDR3 DNA reads as TGTGCCAGCAGCCCTTCGACAGGCGCGAATCAGCCCCAGCATTTT.